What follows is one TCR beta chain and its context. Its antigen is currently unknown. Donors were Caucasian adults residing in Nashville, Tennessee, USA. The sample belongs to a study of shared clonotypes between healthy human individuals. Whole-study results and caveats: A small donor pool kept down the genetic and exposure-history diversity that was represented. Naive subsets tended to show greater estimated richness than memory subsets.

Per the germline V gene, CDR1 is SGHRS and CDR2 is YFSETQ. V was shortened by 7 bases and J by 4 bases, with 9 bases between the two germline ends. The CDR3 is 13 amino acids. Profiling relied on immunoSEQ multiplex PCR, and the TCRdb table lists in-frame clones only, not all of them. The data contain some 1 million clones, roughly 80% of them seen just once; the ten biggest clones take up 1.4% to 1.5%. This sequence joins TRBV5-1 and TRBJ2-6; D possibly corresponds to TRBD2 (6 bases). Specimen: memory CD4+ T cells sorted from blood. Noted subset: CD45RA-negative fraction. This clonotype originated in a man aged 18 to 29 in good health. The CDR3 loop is CASQGLGANVLTF. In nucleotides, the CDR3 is TGCGCCAGCCAGGGACTGGGGGCCAACGTCCTGACTTTC.